This T cell receptor beta chain emerged from a study of T cells in localized non-small cell lung cancer. Broader study findings: Tumor showed lower T cell clonality than uninvolved adjacent lung, where it was highest. Within adjacent lung there appeared a median approximately 62 of the top 100 tumor clones. Since sequencing was restricted to only one region of the tumor, intratumor heterogeneity remains a possibility. Elevated blood T cell density was associated with longer overall survival.

Profiling relied on immunoSEQ multiplex PCR, and the TCRdb table lists in-frame clones only, not all of them. The sample lists 25,000 or so clones; 70% to 90% were seen once. With 5 bases clipped from V and 1 base from J, the junction kept 5 bases outside the gene matches. The CDR3 consists of 15 residues. Germline V gene sequence: CDR1 SGHNT, CDR2 YENEEA. About this clone itself: The target antigen is unknown.

The chain uses TRBV11-3 and TRBJ1-2; 9 bases agree with TRBD1. The specimen was PBMCs, collected before any cancer treatment. The TCR originated in a man aged 40 to 75 with stage II lung adenocarcinoma. CDR3 sequence: CASSQQGALNYGYTF. The CDR3 region has the DNA TGTGCCAGCAGCCAACAGGGGGCCCTTAACTATGGCTACACCTTC.